This T cell receptor (beta chain) appears in the sequencing data of a study of shared clonotypes between healthy human individuals (dated by TCRdb to about 2020). About the full investigation: A couple of women and a few men aged 18 to 49 years were included in the cohort. Different laboratories and diverse techniques were used to prepare libraries and sequence TCR repertoires, to increase sequencing depth and limit assay-specific biases. Per donor, leukapheresis produced somewhere between about 0.85 and 9.5 billion PBMCs. To estimate repertoire size and how much clonotypes are shared between individuals, the study performed deep sequencing of blood TCR repertoires from a handful of healthy adults. Per donor, three plates each were used for CD4 naive and CD4 memory, two for CD8 naive, and one for CD8 memory.

CD8 naive samples were obtained by positive selection for CCR7 among CD45RO-negative cells, yielding a CD45RA+CCR7+ population from which TemRA cells were excluded. The donors were healthy, HIV-negative adults with no recently reported acute infections or vaccinations. Every donor was a Caucasian adult living in Nashville, Tennessee, USA. Blood was collected by leukapheresis, and PBMCs were isolated by Ficoll-Histopaque density gradient centrifugation and then cryopreserved in liquid nitrogen vapor phase. Purity and quantity of every magnetically sorted T cell population were checked by analytical flow cytometry. Genomic DNA was isolated from each sorted fraction and quantified by UV absorbance on a Nanodrop 2000c. This clone is a singleton in its sample. No antigen is known for it. No per-base quality is available; no much larger clone lies one base away. Using the deep immunoSEQ assay, multiplex PCR amplified TCR CDR3 regions from genomic DNA. For each cell subset, the extracted genomic DNA was distributed evenly across all wells of several immunoSEQ 96-well plates, and each plate served as one replicate. For sorted subsets, approximately 0.2 ug of genomic DNA, equivalent to some 30,000 T cell genomes, went into each replicate PCR. Purified libraries were quantified with a Qubit 3.0 fluorometer, sized on a Bioanalyzer 2100, and re-quantified with the KAPA Library Quantification kit. A separate single-read 150-cycle Illumina NextSeq 550 flow cell was used to sequence each immunoSEQ 96-well plate. Under the source paper's analysis protocol: The immunoSEQ output contained only junctional sequences without quality scores, so filtering could not match that applied to full-length reads. Sequences were annotated with PyIR, a Python wrapper for IgBLAST v1.9, and V/J genes and CDR3 were assigned using IMGT germline references. Reads with weak V/J assignments (E-value above 1e-6), missing CDR3, stop codons, out-of-frame junctions, or ambiguous translated residues were removed. V3J clonotypes were defined as sequences sharing the same inferred V gene, J gene, and CDR3 amino acid sequence. Percentage overlap between repertoires was computed as shared unique clonotypes divided by the size of the smaller repertoire. RTK rarefaction, the Chao1 estimator, and Recon v2.1 estimates of unobserved clonotypes were used to assess repertoire richness. For all TCRbeta clonotypes obtained by the gDNA method from a few donors, generation probabilities were computed with OLGA. Drawn from immuneACCESS, this table holds only the in-frame rearrangements with V and J called that TCRdb kept. Clones are partly lost; checked studies trace under half to an unresolved V gene and leave the rest unexplained. V, J and clone size reflect that table, while D and trimming were determined from the DNA. The table for this sample lists approximately 590,000 clones; around 95% of them were counted only once. Approximately 0.1% of the sample is in the top ten clones.

What the study reported, not specific to this receptor: Higher generation probabilities were observed for clonotypes shared by all four sorted-subset donors than for non-shared clonotypes. Rarefaction of sorted-subset datasets indicated incomplete sequencing despite the large sequencing depth. Pairwise subsampling led to the expectation that sequencing depth would affect the degree of clonotype sharing among donors. Naive subsets generally had larger estimated clonotype richness than memory subsets. Because the study included only a small number of donors, the genetic and exposure-history diversity represented was limited. Across four donors, approximately 5% of naive CD4, approximately 3.6% of naive CD8, under 2.5% of memory CD4, and about 0.4% of memory CD8 clonotypes were shared. Sampling was limited to blood, and TCR repertoires in tissue likely differ from TCR repertoires in blood.

The sequencing sample was made of naive CD8+ T cells sorted from blood. The sample's cell subset or site label, in plain terms: CD45RA+CCR7+. The origin of this receptor is a woman aged 30 to 39 in good health.

The bases read TGTGCCAGTATAGGGACAAGTACCTACGAGCAGCAGTACTTC. Its translation reads: CASIGTSTYEQQYF. The chain was built from TRBV28 and TRBJ2-7; TRBD1 could be the D gene, as 6 bases match. CDR1 MDHEN and CDR2 SYDVKM were looked up in the germline V gene. Trimming at the junction amounts to 9 bases on V and 8 bases on J, and the germline ends lie 23 bases apart. The CDR3, cysteine through phenylalanine, is 14 amino acids long. Only CDR3 DNA remains: 42 bases, in frame from the first base. Here the CDR3 is joined to the reference TRBV28 and TRBJ2-7 genes, and the full variable domain is: DVKVTQSSRYLVKRTGEKVFLECVQDMDHENMFWYRQDPGLGLRLIYFSYDVKMKEKGDIPEGYSVSREKKERFSLILESASTNQTSMYLCASIGTSTYEQQYFGPGTRLTVT.